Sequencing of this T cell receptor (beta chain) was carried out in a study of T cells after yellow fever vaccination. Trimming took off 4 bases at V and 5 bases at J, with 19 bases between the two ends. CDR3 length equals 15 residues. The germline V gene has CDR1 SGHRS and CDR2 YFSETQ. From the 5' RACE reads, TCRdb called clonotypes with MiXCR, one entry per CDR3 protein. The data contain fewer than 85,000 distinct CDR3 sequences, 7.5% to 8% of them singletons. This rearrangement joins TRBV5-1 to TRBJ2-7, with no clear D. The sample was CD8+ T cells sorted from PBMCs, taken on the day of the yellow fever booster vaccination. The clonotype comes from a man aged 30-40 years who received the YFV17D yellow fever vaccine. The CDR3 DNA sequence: TGCGCCAGCAGCAGGGCCCTCTCCGTCGCCAACGAGCAGTACTTC. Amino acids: CASSRALSVANEQYF.